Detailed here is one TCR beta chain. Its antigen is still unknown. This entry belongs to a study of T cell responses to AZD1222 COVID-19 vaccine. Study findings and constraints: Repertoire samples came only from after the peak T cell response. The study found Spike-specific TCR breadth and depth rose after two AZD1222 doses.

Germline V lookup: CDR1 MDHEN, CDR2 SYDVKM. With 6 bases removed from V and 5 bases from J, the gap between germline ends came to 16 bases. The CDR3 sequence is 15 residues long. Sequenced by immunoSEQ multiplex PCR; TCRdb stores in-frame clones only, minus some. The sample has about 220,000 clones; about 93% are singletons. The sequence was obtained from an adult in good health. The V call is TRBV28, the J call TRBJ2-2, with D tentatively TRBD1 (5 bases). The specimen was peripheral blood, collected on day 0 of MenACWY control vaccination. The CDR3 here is CASSLPAKGTGELFF. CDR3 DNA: TGTGCCAGCAGCCTCCCCGCAAAGGGGACCGGGGAGCTGTTTTTT.